One and the same sample provided the 9 T cell receptor beta chains below, sequenced in a study of CD8 T cells in ankylosing spondylitis. Whole-study results and caveats: Blood of patients with ankylosing spondylitis appeared to be characterized by a TCR beta motif of 8 or 9 highly homologous variants.

One entry per CDR3 protein, called by TCRdb with MiXCR from the 5' RACE reads. The sample lists over 400,000 distinct CDR3 sequences, around 26% occurring once. These receptors lack a known antigen. The sample was blood, either unsorted or a sorted T cell fraction (not recorded which). The source is a male donor with ankylosing spondylitis.

This clonotype has a handful of counts. The CDR3 loop reads CASSNDRTYEQYF. Here the CDR3 DNA reads TGCGCCAGCAGCAATGACAGAACCTACGAGCAGTACTTC. The chain links TRBV5-1 to TRBJ2-7, with D possibly matching TRBD1 (5 bases). Trimming removed 4 bases from V and 2 bases from J, with 10 bases in between. CDR3 length equals 13 residues. Per germline, CDR1 SGHRS and CDR2 YFSETQ.

There are a few counts of this clonotype. The chain joins TRBV4-1 to TRBJ1-6; 11 bases line up with TRBD1. Germline CDR1 MGHRA, CDR2 YSYEKL. This CDR3 is built from 14 residues. V trimming: 4 bases; J trimming: 11 bases; junction bases outside the gene matches: 4. The CDR3 bases are TGCGCCAGCAGCCGGGACAGGGGGGTCCCACCCCTCCACTTT. As protein: CASSRDRGVPPLHF.

This clonotype was seen a handful of times. The chain has TRBV3-1 and TRBJ1-4; D remains unclear. Germline V gene lookup returns CDR1 LGHDT and CDR2 YNNKEL (reference sequence). The CDR3 is 12 residues long. The V gene lost 0 bases and the J gene lost 11 bases, with 7 bases spanning the gap. The CDR3 DNA sequence: TGTGCCAGCAGCCAAGACGGTGTGAAACTGTTTTTT. It specifies CASSQDGVKLFF.

The rearrangement links TRBV20-1 to TRBJ2-7; D is unclear. Trimming removed 6 bases from V and 7 bases from J, with 19 bases in between. The CDR3 sequence is 13 residues long. Germline V gene sequence: CDR1 DFQATT, CDR2 SNEGSKA (reference sequence). In DNA form, the CDR3 reads TGCAGTGCCACGGGCGGCCCGAGGTGTGAGCAGTACGTC. Amino acids: CSATGGPRCEQYV.

The sample holds many counts of this clonotype. CDR3 DNA sequence: TGTGCCAGCAGCCAAGGAGTTGAGCAGTTCTTC. Protein: CASSQGVEQFF. The chain links TRBV14 to TRBJ2-1; D unclear. CDR1 is SGHDN, CDR2 FVKESK, per germline. CDR3 length equals 11 residues. Trimming shortened V by 1 base and J by 9 bases, and 4 bases separated the two germline ends.

This clonotype was observed a handful of times. The chain links TRBV11-1 to TRBJ2-5, with a weak D call TRBD1 (5 bases). This CDR3 has 15 residues. Trimming took 5 bases from V and 6 from J, leaving 19 bases between them. The germline V gene has CDR1 SGHAT and CDR2 FQDESV (reference sequence). In nucleotides, the CDR3 is TGTGCCAGCAGCCCCGCGTTTCAGGGCGATCAGACCCAGTACTTC. Its protein product is CASSPAFQGDQTQYF.

This clonotype occurred a few times. The V and J genes are TRBV5-6 and TRBJ1-2; TRBD1 agrees at 9 bases. Trimming cost V 4 bases and J 2 bases; bases outside gene matches: 6. Germline CDR1 is SGHDT and CDR2 is YYEEEE. The CDR3 totals 15 residues. CDR3 in DNA: TGTGCCAGCAGCACGGACAGGGGAAAGAACTATGGCTACACCTTC. Protein product: CASSTDRGKNYGYTF.

This clonotype has just a few counts. The J gene is TRBJ2-7, the V gene TRBV5-1; 11 bases fit TRBD2. The CDR3 runs to 16 residues. Trimming at V came to 8 bases and at J to 6 bases, leaving 16 bases not matched to a gene. Germline V gene data show CDR1 as SGHRS and CDR2 as YFSETQ. Written as DNA, the CDR3 is TGCGCCAGTAAAACCACGGGAACTAGCGGGAGCGGCGAGCAGTACTTC. Translating it yields CASKTTGTSGSGEQYF.

This clonotype was found a few times. J is TRBJ2-3 and V is TRBV27; D not resolved. Trimming removed 4 bases at V and 7 bases at J, with 15 bases between. The CDR3 length is 14 residues. CDR1 and CDR2 (germline): MNHEY, SMNVEV (reference sequence). CDR3 in amino acids: CASSSTPQSNTQYF. CDR3 coding DNA: TGTGCCAGCAGTTCGACCCCCCAATCAAATACGCAGTATTTT.